This TCR beta chain originates from a study of T cell repertoires in cytomegalovirus infection. MiXCR was run by TCRdb on the reads, yielding one entry per CDR3 protein. Among about 60,000 distinct CDR3 sequences, roughly 32% were seen once, and the ten largest hold 70%. In its sample, this clonotype was seen a few times. No antigen is known for it. CDR3 length equals 13 residues. With 5 bases removed from V and 6 bases from J, the gap between germline ends came to 13 bases. CDR1 and CDR2 (germline): LNHNV, YYDKDF (reference sequence). This sequence was found in a human donor in good health (CMV status not recorded). Some clones in this sample may be carry-over from other donors' samples. This chain connects TRBV15 to TRBJ1-2; D is possibly TRBD1 (5 bases). Sequencing was carried out using PBMCs, sequenced either directly or after in vitro stimulation (not recorded which). In nucleotides, the CDR3 is TGTGCCACCAGCCCCCGGACATTTCATGGCTACACCTTC. Protein sequence: CATSPRTFHGYTF.